This T cell receptor beta chain derives from a study of blood T cell repertoires in COVID-19. Assay used: immunoSEQ multiplex PCR; TCRdb lists only in-frame clones, some missing. Of approximately 150,000 clones listed, about 89% are singletons. V lost 6 bases, J lost 9 bases, and 9 bases lay in between. The CDR3 sequence is 11 residues long. This receptor was taken from a man in his fifties with active or convalescent COVID-19. The sequencing input was peripheral blood. The chain recombines TRBV12-3 or TRBV12-4 with TRBJ2-1; possibly TRBD1 for D (5 bases). The CDR3 loop is CASRDTIEQFF. CDR3 in DNA: TGTGCCAGCAGGGACACGATTGAGCAGTTCTTC.